One T cell receptor (beta chain) is described in this entry. These data belong to a study of T cells expressing NK-cell markers. This CDR3 has 16 residues. Germline CDR1 is LGHDT and CDR2 is YNNKEL (reference sequence). TCRdb re-called the 5' RACE reads; one entry per CDR3 protein, DNA not given. Recorded for this sample: 300,000 to 500,000 distinct CDR3 sequences. This receptor was obtained from a woman in her fifties or sixties in good health. This chain connects TRBV3-1 to TRBJ1-1. Material: blood T cells: a sorted CD56 or NKG2C T cell subset, CD4+ or CD8+ T cells, or bulk PBMC T cells (not recorded which). CDR3 residues: CASSQAGGGGGTEAFF.